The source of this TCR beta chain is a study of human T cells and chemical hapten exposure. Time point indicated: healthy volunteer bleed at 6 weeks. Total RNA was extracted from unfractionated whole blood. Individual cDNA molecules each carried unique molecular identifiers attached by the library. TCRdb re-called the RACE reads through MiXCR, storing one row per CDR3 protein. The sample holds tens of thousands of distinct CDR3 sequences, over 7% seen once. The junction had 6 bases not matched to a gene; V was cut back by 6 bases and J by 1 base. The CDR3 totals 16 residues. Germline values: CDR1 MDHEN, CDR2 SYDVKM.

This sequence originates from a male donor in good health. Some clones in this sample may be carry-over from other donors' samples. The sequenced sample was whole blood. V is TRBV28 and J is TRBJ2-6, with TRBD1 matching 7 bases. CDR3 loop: CASRYRGRSGANVLTF. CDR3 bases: TGTGCCAGCAGGTACAGGGGTAGGTCTGGGGCCAACGTCCTGACTTTC.